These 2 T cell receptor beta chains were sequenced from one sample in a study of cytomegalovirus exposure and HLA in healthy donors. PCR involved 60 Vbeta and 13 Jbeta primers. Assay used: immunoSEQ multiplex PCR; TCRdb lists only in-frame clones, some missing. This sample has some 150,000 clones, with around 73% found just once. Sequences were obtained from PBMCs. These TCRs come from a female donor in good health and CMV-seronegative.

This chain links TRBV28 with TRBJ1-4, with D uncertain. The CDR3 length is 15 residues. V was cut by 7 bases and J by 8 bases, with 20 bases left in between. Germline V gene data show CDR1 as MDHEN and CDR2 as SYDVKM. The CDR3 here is CASTALVEKKEKLFF. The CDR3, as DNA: TGTGCCAGCACCGCGTTGGTAGAGAAAAAGGAAAAACTGTTTTTT.

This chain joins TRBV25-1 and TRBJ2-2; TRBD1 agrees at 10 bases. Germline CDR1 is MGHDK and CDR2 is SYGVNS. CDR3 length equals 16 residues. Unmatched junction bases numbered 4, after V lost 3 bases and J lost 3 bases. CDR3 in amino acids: CASSDTGQGDTGELFF. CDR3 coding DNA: TGTGCCAGCAGTGACACCGGACAGGGGGACACCGGGGAGCTGTTTTTT.